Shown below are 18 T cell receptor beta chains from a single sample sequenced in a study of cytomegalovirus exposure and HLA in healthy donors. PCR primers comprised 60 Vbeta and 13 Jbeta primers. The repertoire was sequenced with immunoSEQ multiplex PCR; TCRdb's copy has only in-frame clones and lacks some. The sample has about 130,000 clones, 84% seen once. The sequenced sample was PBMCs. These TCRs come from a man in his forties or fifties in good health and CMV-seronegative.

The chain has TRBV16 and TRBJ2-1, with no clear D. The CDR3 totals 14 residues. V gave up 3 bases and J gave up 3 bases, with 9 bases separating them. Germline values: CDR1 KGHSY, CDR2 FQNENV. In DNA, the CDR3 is TGTGCCAGCAGCCAGTCTGTCCTCTACAATGAGCAGTTCTTC. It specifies CASSQSVLYNEQFF.

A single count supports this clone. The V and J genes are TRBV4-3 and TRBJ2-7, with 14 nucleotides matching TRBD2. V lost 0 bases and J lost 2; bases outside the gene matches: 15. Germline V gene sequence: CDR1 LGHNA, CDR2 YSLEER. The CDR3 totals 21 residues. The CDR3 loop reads CASSQDPRLAGGLETPYEQYF. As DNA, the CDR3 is TGCGCCAGCAGCCAAGATCCCCGACTAGCGGGGGGGCTAGAAACTCCCTACGAGCAGTACTTC.

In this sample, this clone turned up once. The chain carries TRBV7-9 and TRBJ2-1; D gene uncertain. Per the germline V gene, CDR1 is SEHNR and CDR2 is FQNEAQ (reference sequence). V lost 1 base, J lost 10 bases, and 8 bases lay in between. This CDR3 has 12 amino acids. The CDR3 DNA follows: TGTGCCAGCAGCTTAGGTTTGCGCGAGCAGTTCTTC. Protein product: CASSLGLREQFF.

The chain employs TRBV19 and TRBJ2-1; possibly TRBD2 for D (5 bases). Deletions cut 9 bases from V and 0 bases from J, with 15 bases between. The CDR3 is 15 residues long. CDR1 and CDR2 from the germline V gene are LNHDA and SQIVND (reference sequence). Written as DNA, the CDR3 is TGTGCCAGCCATCCCACGACTAACTCCTACAATGAGCAGTTCTTC. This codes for CASHPTTNSYNEQFF.

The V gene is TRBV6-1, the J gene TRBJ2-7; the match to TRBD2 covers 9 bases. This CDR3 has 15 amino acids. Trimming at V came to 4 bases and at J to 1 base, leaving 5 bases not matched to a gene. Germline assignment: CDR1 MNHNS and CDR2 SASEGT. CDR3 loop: CASSAAGGPSYEQYF. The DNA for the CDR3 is TGTGCCAGCAGTGCGGCGGGGGGGCCTTCCTACGAGCAGTACTTC.

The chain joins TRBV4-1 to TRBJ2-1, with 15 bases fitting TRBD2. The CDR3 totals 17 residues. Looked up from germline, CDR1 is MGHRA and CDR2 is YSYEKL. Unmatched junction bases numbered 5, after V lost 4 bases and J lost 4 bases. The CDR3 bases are TGCGCCAGCAGCCCGGGACTAGCGGGGGGTTTATACAATGAGCAGTTCTTC. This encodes CASSPGLAGGLYNEQFF.

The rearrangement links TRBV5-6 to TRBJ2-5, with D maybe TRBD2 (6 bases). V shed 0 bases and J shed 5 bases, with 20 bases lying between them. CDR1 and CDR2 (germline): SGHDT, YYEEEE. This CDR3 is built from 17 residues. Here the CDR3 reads CASSLAFGRGNGETQYF. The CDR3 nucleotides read TGTGCCAGCAGCTTGGCCTTCGGGAGAGGTAATGGGGAGACCCAGTACTTC.

The CDR3 reads CASSQGSIGVNTEAFF. The DNA for the CDR3 is TGCGCCAGCAGCCAAGGCAGTATAGGAGTAAACACTGAAGCTTTCTTT. V and J are TRBV4-1 and TRBJ1-1; no firm D call. The germline V gene encodes CDR1 MGHRA and CDR2 YSYEKL. The CDR3 runs 16 residues. The germline V and J ends were trimmed by 1 base and 2 bases, with 14 bases remaining between them.

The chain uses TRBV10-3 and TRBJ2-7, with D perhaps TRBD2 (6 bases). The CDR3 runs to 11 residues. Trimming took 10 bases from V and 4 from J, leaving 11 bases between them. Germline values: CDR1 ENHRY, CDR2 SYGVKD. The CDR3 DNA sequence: TGTGCCAGCTCCGGGGGTTACGAGCAGTACTTC. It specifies CASSGGYEQYF.

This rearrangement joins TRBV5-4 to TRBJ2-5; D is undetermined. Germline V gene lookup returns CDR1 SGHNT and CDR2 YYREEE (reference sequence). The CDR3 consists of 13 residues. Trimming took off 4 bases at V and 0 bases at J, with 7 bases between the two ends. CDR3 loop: CASSGEYQETQYF. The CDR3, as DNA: TGTGCCAGCAGCGGAGAGTACCAAGAGACCCAGTACTTC.

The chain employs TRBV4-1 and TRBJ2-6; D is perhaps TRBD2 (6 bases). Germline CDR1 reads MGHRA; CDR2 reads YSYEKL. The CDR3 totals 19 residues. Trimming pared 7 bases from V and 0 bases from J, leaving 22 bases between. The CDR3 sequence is CASNIGTQGPNSGANVLTF. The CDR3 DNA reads TGCGCCAGCAATATCGGGACTCAGGGCCCCAACTCTGGGGCCAACGTCCTGACTTTC.

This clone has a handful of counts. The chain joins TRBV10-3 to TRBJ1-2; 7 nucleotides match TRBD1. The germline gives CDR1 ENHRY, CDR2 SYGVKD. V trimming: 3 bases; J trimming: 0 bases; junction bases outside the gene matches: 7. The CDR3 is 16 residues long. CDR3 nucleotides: TGTGCCATCAGTGACCAGGCGGGACAGACTAACTATGGCTACACCTTC. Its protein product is CAISDQAGQTNYGYTF.

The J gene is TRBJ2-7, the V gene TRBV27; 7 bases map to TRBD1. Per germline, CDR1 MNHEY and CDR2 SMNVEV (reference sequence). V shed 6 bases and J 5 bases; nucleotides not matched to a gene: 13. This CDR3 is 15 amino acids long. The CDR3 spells CASRITQGYGHEQYF. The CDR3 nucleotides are TGTGCCAGCAGAATCACACAGGGGTATGGGCACGAGCAGTACTTC.

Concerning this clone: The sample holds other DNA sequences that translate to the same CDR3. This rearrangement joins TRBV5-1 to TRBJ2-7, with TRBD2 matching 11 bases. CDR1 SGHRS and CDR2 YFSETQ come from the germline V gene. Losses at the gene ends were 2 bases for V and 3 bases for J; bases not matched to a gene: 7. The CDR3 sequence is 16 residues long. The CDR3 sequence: CASSFSTGTSGYEQYF. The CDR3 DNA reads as TGCGCCAGCAGCTTTTCGACCGGGACTAGCGGCTACGAGCAGTACTTC.

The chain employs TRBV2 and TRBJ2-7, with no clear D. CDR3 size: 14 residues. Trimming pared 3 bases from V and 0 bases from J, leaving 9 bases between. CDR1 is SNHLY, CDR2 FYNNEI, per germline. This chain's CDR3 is CASSDRRSSYEQYF. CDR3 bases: TGTGCCAGCAGTGATCGTCGGAGCTCCTACGAGCAGTACTTC.

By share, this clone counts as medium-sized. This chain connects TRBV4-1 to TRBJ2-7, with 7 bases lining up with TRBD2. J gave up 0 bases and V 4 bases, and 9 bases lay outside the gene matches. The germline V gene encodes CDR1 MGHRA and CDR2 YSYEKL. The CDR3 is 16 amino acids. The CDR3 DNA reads TGCGCCAGCAGCCCCTCAATGGCGGGGGACTCCTACGAGCAGTACTTC. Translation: CASSPSMAGDSYEQYF.

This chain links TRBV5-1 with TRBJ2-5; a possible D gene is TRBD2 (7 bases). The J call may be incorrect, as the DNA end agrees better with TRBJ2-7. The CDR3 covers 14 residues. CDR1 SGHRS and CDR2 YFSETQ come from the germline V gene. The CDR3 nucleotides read TGCGCCAGCAGCTGGGGAGGGGGGACTTACGAGCAGTACTTC. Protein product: CASSWGGGTYEQYF.

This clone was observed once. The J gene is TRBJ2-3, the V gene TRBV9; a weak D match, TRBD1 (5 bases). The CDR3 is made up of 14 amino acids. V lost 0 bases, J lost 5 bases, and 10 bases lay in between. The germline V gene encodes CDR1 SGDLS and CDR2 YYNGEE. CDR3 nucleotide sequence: TGTGCCAGCAGCGTAGTTCAGGGTAGAGATACGCAGTATTTT. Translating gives CASSVVQGRDTQYF.